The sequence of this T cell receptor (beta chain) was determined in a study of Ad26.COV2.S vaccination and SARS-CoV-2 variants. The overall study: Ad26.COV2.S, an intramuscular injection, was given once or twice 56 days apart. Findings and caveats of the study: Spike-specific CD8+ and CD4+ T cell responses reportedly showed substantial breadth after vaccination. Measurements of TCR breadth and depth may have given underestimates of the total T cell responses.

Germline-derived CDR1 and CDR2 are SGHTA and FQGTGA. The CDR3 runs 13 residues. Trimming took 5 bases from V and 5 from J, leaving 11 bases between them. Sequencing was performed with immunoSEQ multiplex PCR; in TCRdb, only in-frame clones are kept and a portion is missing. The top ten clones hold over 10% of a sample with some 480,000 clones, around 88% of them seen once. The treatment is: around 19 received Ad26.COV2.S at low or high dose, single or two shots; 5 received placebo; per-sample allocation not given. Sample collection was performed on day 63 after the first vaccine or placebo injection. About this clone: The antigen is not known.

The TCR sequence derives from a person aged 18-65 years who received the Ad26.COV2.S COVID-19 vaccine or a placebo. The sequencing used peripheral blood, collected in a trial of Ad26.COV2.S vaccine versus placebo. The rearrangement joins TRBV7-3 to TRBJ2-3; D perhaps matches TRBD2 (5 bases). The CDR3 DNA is TGTGCCAGCAGCCGAGGGAGATTAGATACGCAGTATTTT. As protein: CASSRGRLDTQYF. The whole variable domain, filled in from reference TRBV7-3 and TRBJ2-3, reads GAGVSQTPSNKVTEKGKYVELRCDPISGHTALYWYRQSLGQGPEFLIYFQGTGAADDSGLPNDRFFAVRPEGSVSTLKIQRTERGDSAVYLCASSRGRLDTQYFGPGTRLTVL.